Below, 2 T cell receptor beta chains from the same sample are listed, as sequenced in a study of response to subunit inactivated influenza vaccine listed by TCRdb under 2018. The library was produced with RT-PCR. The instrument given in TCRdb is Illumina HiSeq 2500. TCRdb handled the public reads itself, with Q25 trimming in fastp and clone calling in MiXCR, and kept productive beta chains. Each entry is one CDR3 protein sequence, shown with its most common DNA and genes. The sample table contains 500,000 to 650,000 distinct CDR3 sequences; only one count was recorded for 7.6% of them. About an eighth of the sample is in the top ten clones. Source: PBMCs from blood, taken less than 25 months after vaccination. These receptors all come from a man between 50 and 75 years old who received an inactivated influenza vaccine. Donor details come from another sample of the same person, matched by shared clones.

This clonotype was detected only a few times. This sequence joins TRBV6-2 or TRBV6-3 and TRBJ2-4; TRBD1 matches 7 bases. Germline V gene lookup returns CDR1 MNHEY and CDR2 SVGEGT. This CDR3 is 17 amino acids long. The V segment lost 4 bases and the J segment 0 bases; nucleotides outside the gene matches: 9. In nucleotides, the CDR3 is TGTGCCAGCAGTTCCGGACAGGCCATTTTAGCCAAAAACATTCAGTACTTC. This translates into CASSSGQAILAKNIQYF.

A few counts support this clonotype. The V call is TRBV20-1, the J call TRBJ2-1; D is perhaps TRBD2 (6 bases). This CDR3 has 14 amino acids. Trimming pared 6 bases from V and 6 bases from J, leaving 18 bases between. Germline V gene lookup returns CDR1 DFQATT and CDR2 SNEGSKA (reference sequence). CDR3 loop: CSANPGLASNEQFF. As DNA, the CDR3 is TGCAGTGCCAACCCGGGACTGGCCTCCAATGAGCAGTTCTTC.